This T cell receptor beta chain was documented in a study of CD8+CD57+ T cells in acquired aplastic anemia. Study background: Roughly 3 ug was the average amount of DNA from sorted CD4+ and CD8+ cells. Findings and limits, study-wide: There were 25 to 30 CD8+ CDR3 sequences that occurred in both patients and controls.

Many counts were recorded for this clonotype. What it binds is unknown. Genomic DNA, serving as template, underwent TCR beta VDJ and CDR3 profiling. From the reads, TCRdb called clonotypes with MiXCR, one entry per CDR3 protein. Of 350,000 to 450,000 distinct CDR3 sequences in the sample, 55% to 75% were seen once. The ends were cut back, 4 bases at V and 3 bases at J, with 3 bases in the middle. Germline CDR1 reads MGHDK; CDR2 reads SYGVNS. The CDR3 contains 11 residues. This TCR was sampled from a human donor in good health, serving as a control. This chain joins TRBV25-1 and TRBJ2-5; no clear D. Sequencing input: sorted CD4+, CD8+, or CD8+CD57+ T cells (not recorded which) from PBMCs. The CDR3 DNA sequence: TGTGCCAGCAGTGCCAAAGAGACCCAGTACTTC. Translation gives CASSAKETQYF.